The 26 T cell receptor beta chains below come from one sample, sequenced in a study of cytomegalovirus exposure and HLA in healthy donors. In the PCR, 60 Vbeta and 13 Jbeta primers were used. Profiled with immunoSEQ multiplex PCR; TCRdb holds only in-frame clones, not every one. The sample holds tens of thousands of clones; around 67% are singletons and the top ten take under 7.5%. Sequencing used PBMCs. Every receptor here comes from a woman aged 45-60 years in good health and CMV-seropositive.

V usage is TRBV14 and J usage is TRBJ2-2; 7 nucleotides agree with TRBD1. This CDR3 has 16 residues. The V gene's germline CDR1 is SGHDN and CDR2 FVKESK. J lost 1 base, V lost 2 bases, and 4 bases had no gene match. The CDR3 region is CASSQSGGRNTGELFF. The CDR3 DNA reads TGTGCCAGCAGCCAATCAGGGGGTCGGAACACCGGGGAGCTGTTTTTT. The complete variable domain, with remaining parts taken from reference TRBV14 and TRBJ2-2, reads EAGVTQFPSHSVIEKGQTVTLRCDPISGHDNLYWYRRVMGKEIKFLLHFVKESKQDESGMPNNRFLAERTGGTYSTLKVQPAELEDSGVYFCASSQSGGRNTGELFFGEGSRLTVL.

The gene calls are TRBV5-1 and TRBJ1-4; 9 nucleotides agree with TRBD1. The CDR3 length is 14 residues. V lost 4 bases, J lost 8 bases, and 6 bases stayed unmatched. Germline CDR1 and CDR2: SGHRS and YFSETQ. The CDR3 coding sequence is TGCGCCAGCAGCACGGACAGGGGAGGCGAAAAACTGTTTTTT. Translated, it gives CASSTDRGGEKLFF.

V usage is TRBV6-5 and J usage is TRBJ1-2; no firm D call. Per germline, CDR1 MNHEY and CDR2 SVGAGI. This CDR3 contains 12 residues. V was pared by 6 bases and J by 0 bases, with 5 bases between. CDR3 sequence (DNA): TGTGCCAGCAGCGGAGCTAACTATGGCTACACCTTC. The encoded protein is CASSGANYGYTF.

The chain carries TRBV2 and TRBJ1-5; 8 nucleotides line up with TRBD1. Trimming took 7 bases from V and 7 from J; bases not matched to a gene: 12. The germline V gene has CDR1 SNHLY and CDR2 FYNNEI. CDR3 length equals 15 residues. The DNA for the CDR3 is TGTGCCAGCATGATGGACAGGGAGGGAGAGCAGCCCCAGCATTTT. It translates to CASMMDREGEQPQHF.

On this clone: The conserved final phenylalanine or tryptophan is absent from the CDR3, which likely points to a read error. The chain recombines TRBV7-8 with TRBJ2-2; 7 bases line up with TRBD1. The junction had 6 bases not matched to a gene; V was cut back by 5 bases and J by 3 bases. Germline values: CDR1 SGHVS, CDR2 FQNEAQ. This CDR3 has 15 amino acids. CDR3 sequence (DNA): TGTGCCAGCAGCAGCAGACAGGGAGACACCGGGGAGCTGTTTCTT. Translating it yields CASSSRQGDTGELFL.

This chain connects TRBV29-1 to TRBJ1-1, with 9 bases matching TRBD1. CDR3 length equals 13 residues. The V gene's germline CDR1 is SQVTM and CDR2 ANQGSEA. Germline trimming cut 4 bases from V and 11 bases from J; bases unmatched to any gene: 11. CDR3 nucleotide sequence: TGCAGCGTTGGAGAAGTAAGGGACAGGGCCGCTTTCTTT. Its translation is CSVGEVRDRAAFF. The complete variable domain, with remaining parts taken from reference TRBV29-1 and TRBJ1-1, reads SAVISQKPSRDICQRGTSLTIQCQVDSQVTMMFWYRQQPGQSLTLIATANQGSEATYESGFVIDKFPISRPNLTFSTLTVSNMSPEDSSIYLCSVGEVRDRAAFFGQGTRLTVV.

This rearrangement joins TRBV7-3 to TRBJ2-5; D may be TRBD1 (6 bases). TRBJ2-7 matches the DNA end more closely, so the J call is doubtful. The CDR3 length is 15 residues. Germline V lookup: CDR1 SGHTA, CDR2 FQGTGA. CDR3 loop: CASSLVGRGTYEQYF. The CDR3 region has the DNA TGTGCCAGCAGCTTAGTGGGAAGGGGGACCTACGAGCAGTACTTC.

In this sample, this clone turned up once. The chain couples TRBV18 to TRBJ2-5; TRBD1 aligns across 7 bases. The ends lost 2 bases at V and 0 bases at J; junction bases unmatched: 6. Per the germline V gene, CDR1 is KGHSH and CDR2 is LQKENI. The CDR3 loop spans 16 amino acids. CDR3 sequence reads: CASSPGDSADQETQYF. In DNA form, the CDR3 reads TGTGCCAGCTCACCAGGGGACAGCGCCGACCAAGAGACCCAGTACTTC.

This clone was observed a few times. The rearrangement links TRBV11-2 to TRBJ1-1; D call uncertain. The germline V gene has CDR1 SGHAT and CDR2 FQNNGV. With 2 bases removed from V and 3 bases from J, the gap between germline ends came to 7 bases. The CDR3 sequence is 13 residues long. CDR3 protein: CASSLLEDTEAFF. The CDR3 region has the DNA TGTGCCAGCAGCTTACTGGAGGACACTGAAGCTTTCTTT.

The rearrangement joins TRBV7-2 to TRBJ1-2; 8 bases match TRBD1. The CDR3 consists of 18 residues. Germline-derived CDR1 and CDR2 are SGHTA and FQGNSA. V was clipped by 5 bases and J by 6 bases; unmatched bases: 20. In nucleotides, the CDR3 is TGTGCCAGCAGCCTACCCGGGAGTCAGGGGGCGCTTCTGCATGGCTACACCTTC. Amino acid sequence: CASSLPGSQGALLHGYTF.

The genes are TRBV2 and TRBJ2-5; D unresolved. The CDR3 runs 10 residues. Trimming stripped 7 bases from V and 5 bases from J, with 5 bases between. Germline values: CDR1 SNHLY, CDR2 FYNNEI. CDR3 residues: CASKAETQYF. CDR3 DNA: TGTGCCAGCAAAGCCGAGACCCAGTACTTC.

J is TRBJ2-7 and V is TRBV29-1; 7 bases align to TRBD1. The CDR3 covers 13 residues. The junction had 3 bases not matched to a gene; V was cut back by 4 bases and J by 0 bases. Germline V gene lookup returns CDR1 SQVTM and CDR2 ANQGSEA. This CDR3 is CSVVPGGSYEQYF. In DNA, the CDR3 is TGCAGCGTTGTGCCAGGGGGCTCCTACGAGCAGTACTTC.

On this clone: Germline and junction disagree at one end, which may indicate a read error. V and J are TRBV6-4 and TRBJ2-1, with 9 bases matching TRBD1. The CDR3 spans 15 residues. Germline values: CDR1 MRHNA, CDR2 SNTAGT. The chain's CDR3 is CAGSDAGQGFDEQFF. CDR3 bases: TGTGCCGGCAGTGACGCTGGACAGGGGTTCGATGAGCAGTTCTTC.

The chain combines TRBV5-4 with TRBJ2-5; 8 bases fit TRBD1. Germline V CDR1 and CDR2: SGHNT, YYREEE (reference sequence). The V segment lost 5 bases and the J segment 2 bases; nucleotides outside the gene matches: 5. The CDR3 is made up of 14 amino acids. The DNA of the CDR3 is TGTGCCAGCAGTCCTCGGACAGGGCAAGAGACCCAGTACTTC. Translating gives CASSPRTGQETQYF.

The chain combines TRBV5-6 with TRBJ1-1; D gene unclear. This CDR3 is built from 11 residues. Germline values: CDR1 SGHDT, CDR2 YYEEEE. V lost 4 bases to trimming and J lost 11 bases, with 12 bases between them. The CDR3 coding sequence is TGTGCCAGCAGCATGGGAAGAGGGGCTTTCTTT. It is translated as CASSMGRGAFF.

V and J are TRBV5-1 and TRBJ2-5; possibly TRBD1 for D (7 bases). From germline, CDR1 is SGHRS and CDR2 YFSETQ. V was cut by 2 bases and J by 3 bases, with 11 bases left in between. This CDR3 contains 14 residues. This chain's CDR3 is CASSFGRGEETQYF. The CDR3 nucleotides read TGCGCCAGCAGCTTTGGCAGGGGGGAAGAGACCCAGTACTTC.

This chain links TRBV4-2 with TRBJ2-6; 7 nucleotides match TRBD2. The CDR3 is made up of 20 amino acids. V lost 5 bases and J lost 0; bases outside the gene matches: 16. The germline gives CDR1 LGHNA, CDR2 YNFKEQ. CDR3 protein: CASSSRVDSGSSSGANVLTF. The CDR3 region has the DNA TGTGCCAGCAGCTCCCGGGTTGATAGCGGGTCAAGCTCTGGGGCCAACGTCCTGACTTTC.

This clone was recorded a few times. The chain joins TRBV5-6 to TRBJ1-4; perhaps TRBD1 as D (6 bases). This CDR3 contains 15 residues. The germline V gene encodes CDR1 SGHDT and CDR2 YYEEEE. Trimming removed 4 bases from V and 7 bases from J, with 17 bases in between. Here the CDR3 DNA reads TGTGCCAGCAGCCCGTACAGGGTTGGAGGTGAAAAACTGTTTTTT. Its protein product is CASSPYRVGGEKLFF.

The J gene is TRBJ1-4, the V gene TRBV11-2, with a possible D match to TRBD1 (6 bases). Trimming pared 3 bases from V and 1 base from J, leaving 12 bases between. This CDR3 comprises 16 residues. Germline V gene sequence: CDR1 SGHAT, CDR2 FQNNGV. CDR3 loop: CASSLGRGLTNEKLFF. The DNA for the CDR3 is TGTGCCAGCAGCTTGGGCAGGGGATTAACTAATGAAAAACTGTTTTTT.

This chain joins TRBV15 and TRBJ2-5; TRBD1 agrees at 7 bases. This CDR3 comprises 15 residues. V was pared by 3 bases and J by 1 base, with 5 bases of the junction left unmatched. Germline lookup yields CDR1 LNHNV and CDR2 YYDKDF (reference sequence). CDR3 sequence reads: CATSSFGTVQETQYF. DNA of the CDR3: TGTGCCACCAGCAGCTTCGGGACAGTCCAAGAGACCCAGTACTTC.

V usage is TRBV6-4 and J usage is TRBJ2-1; 7 bases are shared with TRBD1. After removal of 0 bases from V and 11 bases from J, the junction contained 4 bases not matched to a gene. The CDR3 covers 13 residues. Germline V CDR1 and CDR2: MRHNA, SNTAGT. The CDR3 nucleotides read TGTGCCAGCAGTGACTCGAGCAGGGGGAAGCAGTTCTTC. Translation gives CASSDSSRGKQFF.

The chain joins TRBV7-2 to TRBJ1-1; D gene uncertain. This CDR3 comprises 12 residues. Germline loops: CDR1 SGHTA, CDR2 FQGNSA. The V and J ends lost 5 bases and 8 bases respectively, with 12 bases between them. CDR3 coding DNA: TGTGCCAGCAGCCGATATGCGTTGGAAGCTTTCTTT. This gives the protein CASSRYALEAFF.

The V gene is TRBV2, the J gene TRBJ2-5; tentative D call: TRBD2 (5 bases). CDR1 is SNHLY, CDR2 FYNNEI, per germline. Trimming left V 6 bases short and J 4 bases short, with 9 bases between. The CDR3 covers 12 residues. The CDR3 loop is CASRLVGETQYF. The CDR3 region has the DNA TGTGCCAGCAGACTAGTAGGAGAGACCCAGTACTTC.

The chain joins TRBV15 to TRBJ1-1, with a weak D call TRBD1 (5 bases). CDR1 LNHNV and CDR2 YYDKDF come from the germline V gene (reference sequence). This CDR3 is 19 amino acids long. V was trimmed by 0 bases and J by 0 bases, leaving 20 bases between them. CDR3 protein: CATSREFYDRDSVNTEAFF. In DNA form, the CDR3 reads TGTGCCACCAGCAGAGAGTTCTATGACAGAGACTCGGTGAACACTGAAGCTTTCTTT.

This chain uses TRBV7-9 with TRBJ2-2; 7 nucleotides line up with TRBD2. The CDR3 spans 17 residues. Germline loops: CDR1 SEHNR, CDR2 FQNEAQ (reference sequence). The trim removed 5 bases at V and 1 base at J, leaving 10 bases unmatched. CDR3 sequence (DNA): TGTGCCAGCAGCCGCCCGATCAGCGGGGTGAACACCGGGGAGCTGTTTTTT. Translated: CASSRPISGVNTGELFF.

The gene calls are TRBV5-1 and TRBJ2-5; D might be TRBD1 (6 bases). The V end lost 7 bases, the J end lost 2 bases, and 15 bases lay between the germline ends. The CDR3 length is 14 residues. Looked up from germline, CDR1 is SGHRS and CDR2 is YFSETQ. CDR3 sequence (DNA): TGCGCCAGCCACTTCGGGACATCACAAGAGACCCAGTACTTC. Its protein product is CASHFGTSQETQYF.